This T cell receptor (beta chain) was observed in a study of cytomegalovirus exposure and HLA in healthy donors. Study information: Falling in the Caucasian-associated ancestry cluster were roughly 86% of under 450 genotyped donors. Study observations and caveats: A later analysis reported that several of the most significant clusters appeared to be linked to common viral pathogens, among them Epstein-Barr virus.

13 Jbeta primers and 60 Vbeta primers were used for the PCR. Assay: immunoSEQ multiplex PCR; the TCRdb copy retains only in-frame clones and omits some. In the table there are about 110,000 clones, around 68% of which are singletons. CDR1 is SGHAT and CDR2 is FQDESV in the germline V gene (reference sequence). This CDR3 comprises 15 residues. The V segment lost 5 bases and the J segment 7 bases; nucleotides outside the gene matches: 12. For this clone: What it recognizes is unknown.

Sequenced material: PBMCs. The rearrangement uses TRBV11-1 and TRBJ1-1; 8 bases map to TRBD1. The sequence came from a woman aged 40 to 50 in good health and CMV-seropositive. This chain's CDR3 is CASSARTGSKHEAFF. CDR3 DNA sequence: TGTGCCAGCAGCGCCCGGACAGGGAGTAAACATGAAGCTTTCTTT.